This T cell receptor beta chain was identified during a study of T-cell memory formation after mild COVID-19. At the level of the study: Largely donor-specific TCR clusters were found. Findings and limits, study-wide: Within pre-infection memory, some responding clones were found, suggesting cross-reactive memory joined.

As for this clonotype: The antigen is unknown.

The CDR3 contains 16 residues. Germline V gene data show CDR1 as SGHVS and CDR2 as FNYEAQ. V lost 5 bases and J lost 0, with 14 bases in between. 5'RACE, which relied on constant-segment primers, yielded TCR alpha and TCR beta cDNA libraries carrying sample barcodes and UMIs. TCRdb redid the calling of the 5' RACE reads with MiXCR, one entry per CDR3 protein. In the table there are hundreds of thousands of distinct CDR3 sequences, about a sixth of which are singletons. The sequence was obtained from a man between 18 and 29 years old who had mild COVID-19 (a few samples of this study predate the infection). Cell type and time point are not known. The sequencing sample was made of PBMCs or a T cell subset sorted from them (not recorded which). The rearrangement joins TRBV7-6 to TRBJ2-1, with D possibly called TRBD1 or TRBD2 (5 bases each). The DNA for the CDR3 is TGTGCCAGCAGCCTCCGAGGGGTGAGCTCCTACAATGAGCAGTTCTTC. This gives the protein CASSLRGVSSYNEQFF.